This T cell receptor (beta chain) was identified in a study of control samples from healthy donors and cancer patients. Sequenced by immunoSEQ multiplex PCR; TCRdb stores in-frame clones only, minus some. Of 78,000 or so clones detected, about 90% appear once; the ten largest clones hold 3% to 4%. Germline V gives CDR1 LNHDA, CDR2 SQIVND (reference sequence). Trimming took 11 bases from V and 7 from J, leaving 15 bases between them. The CDR3 length is 11 residues. The gene calls are TRBV19 and TRBJ2-7; D is possibly TRBD2 (6 bases). Sequenced input: blood. This clonotype was sampled from a woman aged 45 to 65 in good health. The CDR3 coding sequence is TGTGCCTCTACGGAGGGAATGGAGCAGTACTTC. Its translation: CASTEGMEQYF.